Each of the 3 T cell receptor beta chains below was sequenced from the same sample in a study of beta chain features in type 1 diabetes. Isolated RNA was reverse transcribed in full, so expressed TCRB transcripts were sequenced. The repertoire was sequenced with immunoSEQ multiplex PCR; TCRdb's copy has only in-frame clones and lacks some. In the table there are 200,000 to 250,000 clones, about 25% of which are singletons. The sample was central memory CD4+ T cells from blood. The source of these receptors is a man aged 25 to 40 in good health.

The rearrangement links TRBV7-2 to TRBJ2-5; D not certain. Trimming cost V 5 bases and J 3 bases, with 7 bases left between them. This CDR3 has 12 amino acids. The germline V gene has CDR1 SGHTA and CDR2 FQGNSA. CDR3: CASSRQEETQYF. CDR3 DNA: TGTGCCAGCAGCCGCCAGGAAGAGACCCAGTACTTC.

The sample holds a few counts of this clone. This chain links TRBV28 with TRBJ2-1; 10 nucleotides agree with TRBD2. This CDR3 has 15 amino acids. CDR1 MDHEN and CDR2 SYDVKM come from the germline V gene. The V segment lost 9 bases and the J segment 7 bases; nucleotides outside the gene matches: 12. The CDR3 loop reads CASTEPGLARNEQFF. In nucleotides, the CDR3 is TGTGCCAGTACGGAGCCGGGACTAGCGCGTAATGAGCAGTTCTTC.

This rearrangement joins TRBV4-2 to TRBJ2-5, with 15 bases identical to TRBD2. CDR1 LGHNA and CDR2 YNFKEQ come from the germline V gene. There are 17 residues in the CDR3. V lost 4 bases to trimming and J lost 3 bases; unmatched junction nucleotides: 6. The CDR3 DNA sequence: TGTGCCAGCAGCCCTGGACTAGCGGGGGGGCCGGAAGAGACCCAGTACTTC. It yields the protein CASSPGLAGGPEETQYF.